Sequencing of this T cell receptor (beta chain) was carried out in a study of blood T cell repertoires in COVID-19. Study-level information: Acute-phase and convalescent COVID-19 samples originated in the United States, Italy and Spain. Sources were T cells, B-cell-depleted T cells, or PBMCs; the material itself was cDNA or gDNA.

Sequenced by immunoSEQ multiplex PCR; TCRdb stores in-frame clones only, minus some. The sample holds about 140,000 clones; approximately 86% are singletons and the top ten take 5% to 6%. The specimen was peripheral blood. The sequence derives from a human donor in a cohort sampled during active COVID-19.

CDR3 sequence (DNA): TGTGCCAGCAGTTTCGAACAGGGGGCCACGCGTGGCTACACCTTC. Protein: CASSFEQGATRGYTF. The rearrangement joins TRBV27 to TRBJ1-2; the match to TRBD1 covers 9 bases. CDR1 is MNHEY, CDR2 SMNVEV, per germline (reference sequence). The V segment lost 3 bases and the J segment 7 bases; nucleotides outside the gene matches: 9. The CDR3 runs to 15 residues.